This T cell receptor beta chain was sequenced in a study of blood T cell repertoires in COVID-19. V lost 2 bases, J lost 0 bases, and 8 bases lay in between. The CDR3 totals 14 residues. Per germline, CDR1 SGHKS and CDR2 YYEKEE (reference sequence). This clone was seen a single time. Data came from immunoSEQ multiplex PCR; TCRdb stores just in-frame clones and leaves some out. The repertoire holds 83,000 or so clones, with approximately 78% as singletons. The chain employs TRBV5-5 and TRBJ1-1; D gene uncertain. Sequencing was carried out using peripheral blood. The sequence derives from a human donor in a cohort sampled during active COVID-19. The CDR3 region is CASSFGRMNTEAFF. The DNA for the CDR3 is TGTGCCAGCAGCTTTGGCAGAATGAACACTGAAGCTTTCTTT.